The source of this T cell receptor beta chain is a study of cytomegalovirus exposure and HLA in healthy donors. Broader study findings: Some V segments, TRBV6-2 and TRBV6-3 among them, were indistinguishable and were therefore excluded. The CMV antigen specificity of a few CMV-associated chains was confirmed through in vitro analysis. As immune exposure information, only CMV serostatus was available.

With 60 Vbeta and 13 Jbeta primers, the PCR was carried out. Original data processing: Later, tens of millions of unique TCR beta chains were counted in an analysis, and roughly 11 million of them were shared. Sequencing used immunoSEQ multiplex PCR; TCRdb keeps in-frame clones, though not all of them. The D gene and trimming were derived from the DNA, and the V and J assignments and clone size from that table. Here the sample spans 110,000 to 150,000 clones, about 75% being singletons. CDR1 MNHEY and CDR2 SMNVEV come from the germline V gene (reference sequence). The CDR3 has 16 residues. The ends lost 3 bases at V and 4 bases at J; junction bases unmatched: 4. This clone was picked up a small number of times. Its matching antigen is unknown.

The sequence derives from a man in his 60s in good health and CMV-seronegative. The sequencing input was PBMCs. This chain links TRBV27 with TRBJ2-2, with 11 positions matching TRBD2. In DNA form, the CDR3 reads TGTGCCAGCAGTTTGAAACTAGCGGGAGTCACCGGGGAGCTGTTTTTT. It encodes CASSLKLAGVTGELFF.